The rows below give T cell receptor beta chains drawn from one sample of a study of blood T cell repertoires in COVID-19. Some clones are missing from TCRdb's copy, which holds only in-frame ones; the method was immunoSEQ multiplex PCR. The sample holds about 270,000 clones, approximately 90% seen once. The sequencing input was PBMCs or T cells enriched from blood (not recorded which). Source of these receptors: a woman aged 45-60 years who had recovered from COVID-19. Each CDR3 is given with its conserved first and last residue. D genes are given only for firm matches. Clone sizes are given selectively: once, few, many, or a class where the clone is expanded.

V: TRBV9
size: .
D: .
J: TRBJ1-5
CDR3: CASSVDGAPTGPQHF
DNA: TGTGCCAGCAGCGTAGACGGTGCCCCAACGGGGCCCCAGCATTTT

V: TRBV9
size: once
D: TRBD2
J: TRBJ2-7
CDR3: CASSGGSSGRADFFYEQYF
DNA: TGTGCCAGCAGCGGAGGATCTAGCGGGAGGGCCGATTTTTTCTACGAGCAGTACTTC

V: TRBV11-3
size: .
D: TRBD1
J: TRBJ2-1
CDR3: CASSLGGGYEQFF
DNA: TGTGCCAGCAGCTTAGGAGGGGGCTATGAGCAGTTCTTC

V: TRBV3-1/TRBV3-2
size: once
D: .
J: TRBJ1-2
CDR3: CASSHQFRQSGYTF
DNA: TGTGCCAGCAGCCATCAGTTCCGACAGTCAGGCTACACCTTC

V: TRBV28
size: .
D: TRBD1
J: TRBJ2-7
CDR3: CASSLTGIGSYEQYF
DNA: TGTGCCAGCAGTCTGACAGGGATAGGATCCTACGAGCAGTACTTC

V: TRBV18
size: .
D: .
J: TRBJ2-2
CDR3: CASSLDSTGELFF
DNA: TGTGCCAGCTCACTAGACAGCACCGGGGAGCTGTTTTTT

V: TRBV4-1
size: .
D: TRBD1
J: TRBJ1-2
CDR3: CASSQERQGYGYTF
DNA: TGCGCCAGCAGCCAAGAGCGACAGGGCTATGGCTACACCTTC

V: TRBV11-3
size: few
D: TRBD1
J: TRBJ2-7
CDR3: CASSHGQGYEQYF
DNA: TGTGCCAGCAGCCACGGACAGGGCTACGAGCAGTACTTC

V: TRBV11-2
size: .
D: TRBD2
J: TRBJ2-5
CDR3: CASSKGTRGRLVQTQYF
DNA: TGTGCCAGCAGCAAAGGGACTAGAGGGCGATTGGTACAGACCCAGTACTTC

V: TRBV3-1/TRBV3-2
size: .
D: .
J: TRBJ2-1
CDR3: CASSQVMIKRQSSGSYNEQFF
DNA: TGTGCCAGCAGCCAAGTAATGATAAAGAGGCAGTCCAGCGGGTCCTACAATGAGCAGTTCTTC

V: TRBV2
size: .
D: TRBD1
J: TRBJ2-5
CDR3: CASILQGMVQETQYF
DNA: TGTGCCAGCATATTACAGGGGATGGTGCAAGAGACCCAGTACTTC

V: TRBV28
size: .
D: TRBD2
J: TRBJ2-5
CDR3: CASSLYGRPRLETQYF
DNA: TGTGCCAGCAGTTTATACGGGAGGCCAAGGCTGGAGACCCAGTACTTC

V: TRBV3-1/TRBV3-2
size: .
D: .
J: TRBJ1-6
CDR3: CASSQVGAGSPLHF
DNA: TGTGCCAGCAGCCAAGTAGGGGCTGGTTCACCCCTCCACTTT

V: TRBV11-2
size: .
D: .
J: TRBJ1-1
CDR3: CASSLARNTEAFF
DNA: TGTGCCAGCAGCTTAGCCAGAAACACTGAAGCTTTCTTT

V: TRBV28
size: .
D: .
J: TRBJ2-5
CDR3: CASSFGAQETQYF
DNA: TGTGCCAGCAGTTTTGGGGCTCAAGAGACCCAGTACTTC

V: TRBV5-1
size: .
D: .
J: TRBJ1-1
CDR3: CASSGDSMNTEAFF
DNA: TGCGCCAGCAGCGGGGACTCAATGAACACTGAAGCTTTCTTT

V: TRBV7-6
size: .
D: .
J: TRBJ2-7
CDR3: CASGGQSYEQYF
DNA: TGTGCCAGCGGGGGACAATCCTACGAGCAGTACTTC

V: TRBV18
size: .
D: .
J: TRBJ1-5
CDR3: CASSSDRHQPQHF
DNA: TGTGCCAGCTCATCGGACAGACATCAGCCCCAGCATTTT

V: TRBV4-3
size: .
D: .
J: TRBJ1-1
CDR3: CASSQETGNTEAFF
DNA: TGCGCCAGCAGCCAGGAAACAGGGAACACTGAAGCTTTCTTT

V: TRBV2
size: .
D: .
J: TRBJ1-2
CDR3: CASSEVGRGGYGYTF
DNA: TGTGCCAGCAGTGAAGTCGGTAGGGGCGGCTATGGCTACACCTTC

V: TRBV18
size: .
D: .
J: TRBJ1-2
CDR3: CASSPGRIDYGYTF
DNA: TGTGCCAGCTCACCAGGGCGAATAGACTATGGCTACACCTTC

V: TRBV28
size: .
D: TRBD1
J: TRBJ1-5
CDR3: CASSSTPGQGRQPQHF
DNA: TGTGCCAGCAGTTCGACCCCGGGACAGGGACGGCAGCCCCAGCATTTT

V: TRBV6-4
size: .
D: .
J: TRBJ2-7
CDR3: CAPPTRGSSYEQYF
DNA: TGTGCCCCTCCCACCCGGGGGTCCTCCTACGAGCAGTACTTC

V: TRBV4-1
size: once
D: TRBD2
J: TRBJ2-3
CDR3: CASGLAGVTDTQYF
DNA: TGCGCCAGCGGACTAGCGGGAGTGACAGATACGCAGTATTTT

V: TRBV19
size: .
D: TRBD1
J: TRBJ2-6
CDR3: CASRKTGGLSGANVLTF
DNA: TGTGCCAGTAGGAAGACAGGGGGTCTGTCTGGGGCCAACGTCCTGACTTTC

V: TRBV28
size: .
D: TRBD1
J: TRBJ1-5
CDR3: CASSMGQVSQPQHF
DNA: TGTGCCAGCAGTATGGGACAGGTATCACAGCCCCAGCATTTT

V: TRBV6-5
size: .
D: .
J: TRBJ1-2
CDR3: CASSYMRGGGNYGYTF
DNA: TGTGCCAGCAGTTACATGAGGGGCGGGGGTAACTATGGCTACACCTTC

V: TRBV7-2
size: .
D: .
J: TRBJ1-5
CDR3: CASSLLQGNQPQHF
DNA: TGTGCCAGCAGCTTACTCCAGGGGAATCAGCCCCAGCATTTT

V: TRBV28
size: .
D: .
J: TRBJ2-2
CDR3: CASSLYRSNTGELFF
DNA: TGTGCCAGCAGTTTATACAGGTCCAACACCGGGGAGCTGTTTTTT

V: TRBV9
size: .
D: .
J: TRBJ1-6
CDR3: CASSVRGDTSPLHF
DNA: TGTGCCAGCAGCGTCAGGGGAGACACCTCACCCCTCCACTTT

V: TRBV4-1
size: once
D: .
J: TRBJ1-4
CDR3: CASSQGATSINEKLFF
DNA: TGCGCCAGCAGCCAAGGGGCCACTTCGATTAATGAAAAACTGTTTTTT